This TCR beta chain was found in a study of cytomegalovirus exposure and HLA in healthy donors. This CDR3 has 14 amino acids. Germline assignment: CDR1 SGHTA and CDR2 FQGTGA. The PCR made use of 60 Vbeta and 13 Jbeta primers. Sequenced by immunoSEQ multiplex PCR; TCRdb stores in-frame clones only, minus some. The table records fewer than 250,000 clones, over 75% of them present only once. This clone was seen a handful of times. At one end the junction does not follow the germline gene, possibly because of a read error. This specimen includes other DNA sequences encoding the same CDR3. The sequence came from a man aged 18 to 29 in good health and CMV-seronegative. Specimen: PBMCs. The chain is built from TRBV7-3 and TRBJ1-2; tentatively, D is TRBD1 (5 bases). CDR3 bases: TGTGCCAGTAGCTTAGAAGGGGCAGATGTCGGCTACACCTTC. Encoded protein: CASSLEGADVGYTF.